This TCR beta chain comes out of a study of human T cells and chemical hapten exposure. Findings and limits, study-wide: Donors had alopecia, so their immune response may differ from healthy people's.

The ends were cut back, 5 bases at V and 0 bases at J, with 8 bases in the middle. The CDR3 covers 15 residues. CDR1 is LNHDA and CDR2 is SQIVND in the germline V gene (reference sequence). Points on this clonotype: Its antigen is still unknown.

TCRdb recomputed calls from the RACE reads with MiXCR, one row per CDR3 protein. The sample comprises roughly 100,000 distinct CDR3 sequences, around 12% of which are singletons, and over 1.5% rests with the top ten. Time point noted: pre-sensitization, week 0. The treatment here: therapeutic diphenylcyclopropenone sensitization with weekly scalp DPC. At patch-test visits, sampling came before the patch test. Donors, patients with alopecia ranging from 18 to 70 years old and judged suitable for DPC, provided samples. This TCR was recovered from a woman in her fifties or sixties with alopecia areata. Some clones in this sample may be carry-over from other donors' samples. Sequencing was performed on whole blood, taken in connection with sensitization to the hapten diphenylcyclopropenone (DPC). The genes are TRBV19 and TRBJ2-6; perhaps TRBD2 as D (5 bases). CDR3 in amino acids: CASSSGNSGANVLTF. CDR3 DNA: TGTGCCAGTAGTTCGGGGAACTCTGGGGCCAACGTCCTGACTTTC.